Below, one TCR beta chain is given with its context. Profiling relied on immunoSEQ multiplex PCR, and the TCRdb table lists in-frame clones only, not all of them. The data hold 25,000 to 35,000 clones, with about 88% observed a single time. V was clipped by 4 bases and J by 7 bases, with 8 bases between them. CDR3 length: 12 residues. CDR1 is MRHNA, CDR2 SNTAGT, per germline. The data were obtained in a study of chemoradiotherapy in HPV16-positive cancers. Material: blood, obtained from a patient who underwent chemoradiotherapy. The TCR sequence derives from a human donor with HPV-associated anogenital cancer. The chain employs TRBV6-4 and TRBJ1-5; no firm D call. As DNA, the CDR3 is TGTGCCAGCAGTGTCCGCTTGCAGCCCCAGCATTTT. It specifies CASSVRLQPQHF.